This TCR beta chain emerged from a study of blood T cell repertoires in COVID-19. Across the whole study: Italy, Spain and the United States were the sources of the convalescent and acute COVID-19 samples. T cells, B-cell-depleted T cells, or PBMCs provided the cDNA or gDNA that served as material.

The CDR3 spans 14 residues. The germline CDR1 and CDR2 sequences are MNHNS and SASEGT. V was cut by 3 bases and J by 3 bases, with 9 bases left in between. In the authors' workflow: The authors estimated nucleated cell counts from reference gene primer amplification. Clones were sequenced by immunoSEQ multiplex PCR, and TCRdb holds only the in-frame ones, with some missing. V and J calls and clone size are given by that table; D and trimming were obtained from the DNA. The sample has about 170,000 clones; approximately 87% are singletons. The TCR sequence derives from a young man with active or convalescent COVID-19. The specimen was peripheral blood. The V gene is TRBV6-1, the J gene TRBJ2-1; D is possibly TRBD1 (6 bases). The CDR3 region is CASSDQGFYNEQFF. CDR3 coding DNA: TGTGCCAGCAGTGATCAGGGGTTCTACAATGAGCAGTTCTTC.